These 17 T cell receptor beta chains share one sample of origin, sequenced in a study of T cell changes during pregnancy in multiple sclerosis. The protocol was immunoSEQ multiplex PCR, while the TCRdb copy is restricted to in-frame clones and leaves out a portion. This table has 35,000 to 55,000 clones, 92% appearing once. The specimen comprised CD4+ T cells from peripheral blood mononuclear cells, sampled in the third trimester of pregnancy. The receptors originated from a female donor with multiple sclerosis, enrolled in a pregnancy study.

The chain combines TRBV4-1 with TRBJ2-1; 9 bases fit TRBD2. CDR3 size: 17 residues. V was clipped by 1 base and J by 7 bases; unmatched bases: 11. Germline CDR1 and CDR2: MGHRA and YSYEKL. The chain's CDR3 is CASSQVSSGMALNEQFF. In nucleotides, the CDR3 is TGCGCCAGCAGCCAAGTCTCTAGCGGGATGGCGTTAAATGAGCAGTTCTTC.

CDR3 protein: CASSTTGFYEQYF. CDR3 bases: TGTGCCAGCAGCACTACCGGATTCTACGAGCAGTACTTC. The rearrangement uses TRBV5-4 and TRBJ2-7, with unresolved D. V lost 4 bases and J 3 bases, leaving 11 bases between the germline ends. Per germline, CDR1 SGHNT and CDR2 YYREEE (reference sequence). This CDR3 comprises 13 residues.

The chain recombines TRBV6-4 with TRBJ2-2, with TRBD1 matching 7 bases. CDR3 length: 16 amino acids. V lost 2 bases, J lost 1 base, and 4 bases stayed unmatched. Germline V gives CDR1 MRHNA, CDR2 SNTAGT. The CDR3 is CASSDHYRGNTGELFF. The CDR3 DNA follows: TGTGCCAGCAGTGACCATTACAGGGGGAACACCGGGGAGCTGTTTTTT.

The rearrangement uses TRBV6-6 and TRBJ2-7; D gene unclear. Germline values: CDR1 MNHNY, CDR2 SVGAGI (reference sequence). V was pared by 8 bases and J by 2 bases, with 16 bases between. The CDR3 loop spans 14 amino acids. The CDR3 sequence is CASGQVERTYEQYF. DNA of the CDR3: TGTGCCAGCGGTCAAGTGGAGAGAACCTACGAGCAGTACTTC.

This chain connects TRBV11-3 to TRBJ2-4; 7 positions agree with TRBD2. Losses at the gene ends were 1 base for V and 0 bases for J; bases not matched to a gene: 6. There are 17 residues in the CDR3. Germline lookup yields CDR1 SGHNT and CDR2 YENEEA. The chain's CDR3 is CASSLVLAARAKNIQYF. CDR3 DNA: TGTGCCAGCAGCTTAGTGCTAGCGGCAAGAGCCAAAAACATTCAGTACTTC.

The V call is TRBV10-3, the J call TRBJ2-7; TRBD2 aligns across 10 bases. With 3 bases clipped from V and 4 bases from J, the junction kept 6 bases outside the gene matches. The CDR3 runs 15 residues. Germline V lookup: CDR1 ENHRY, CDR2 SYGVKD. The CDR3 DNA is TGTGCCATCAGTGAAGTTCTAGCGGGGGAATACGAGCAGTACTTC. It codes for CAISEVLAGEYEQYF.

The V call is TRBV28, the J call TRBJ1-2, with D possibly matching TRBD1 (6 bases). The CDR3 totals 17 residues. Germline CDR1 and CDR2: MDHEN and SYDVKM. Trimming took 2 bases from V and 0 from J, leaving 16 bases between them. The DNA for the CDR3 is TGTGCCAGCAGTTTACGGGGGGCGATAGGTCCTAACTATGGCTACACCTTC. Its translation is CASSLRGAIGPNYGYTF.

The V call is TRBV18, the J call TRBJ1-1, with 7 bases that match TRBD1. CDR1 is KGHSH, CDR2 LQKENI, per germline. Trimming at V came to 4 bases and at J to 3 bases, leaving 5 bases not matched to a gene. This CDR3 is built from 14 residues. The CDR3 loop is CASSRNTGDTEAFF. For the CDR3, the DNA is TGTGCCAGCTCACGCAATACAGGGGACACTGAAGCTTTCTTT.

The chain combines TRBV9 with TRBJ2-5; D ambiguous. V shed 3 bases and J shed 5 bases, with 11 bases lying between them. The germline V gene has CDR1 SGDLS and CDR2 YYNGEE. The CDR3 extends over 13 amino acids. In DNA form, the CDR3 reads TGTGCCAGCAGCGCCCCCCGGCGGGAGACCCAGTACTTC. It codes for CASSAPRRETQYF.

This chain links TRBV4-3 with TRBJ2-2; TRBD2 agrees at 7 bases. Germline trimming cut 5 bases from V and 4 bases from J; bases unmatched to any gene: 16. This CDR3 is built from 18 residues. The germline V gene has CDR1 LGHNA and CDR2 YSLEER. CDR3 amino acids: CASSSRTILGGSTGELFF. CDR3 bases: TGCGCCAGCAGCTCAAGAACTATCCTTGGCGGGAGCACCGGGGAGCTGTTTTTT.

The V call is TRBV2, the J call TRBJ1-1, with D perhaps TRBD1 (6 bases). CDR3 length equals 14 residues. The V gene lost 4 bases and the J gene lost 1 base, with 10 bases spanning the gap. Germline CDR1 and CDR2: SNHLY and FYNNEI. The CDR3 sequence is CASSVRGQNTEAFF. The CDR3 DNA sequence: TGTGCCAGCAGTGTCAGGGGTCAGAACACTGAAGCTTTCTTT.

The CDR3 region is CASSLVTGGSYEQYF. The CDR3 nucleotides are TGCGCCAGCAGCTTGGTGACAGGGGGCTCCTACGAGCAGTACTTC. The V and J genes are TRBV5-1 and TRBJ2-7; 9 bases agree with TRBD1. CDR1 SGHRS and CDR2 YFSETQ come from the germline V gene. The CDR3 totals 15 residues. The junction had 1 base not matched to a gene; V was cut back by 0 bases and J by 0 bases.

The chain combines TRBV11-3 with TRBJ2-1; TRBD2 aligns across 8 bases. Germline V gene data show CDR1 as SGHNT and CDR2 as YENEEA. The CDR3 has 18 amino acids. The junction had 20 bases not matched to a gene; V was cut back by 5 bases and J by 8 bases. CDR3 sequence: CASSPGGAGGFAKYEQFF. As DNA, the CDR3 is TGTGCCAGCAGCCCGGGAGGGGCGGGAGGCTTTGCTAAGTATGAGCAGTTCTTC.

This clone was recorded a few times. This chain uses TRBV30 with TRBJ1-5; no reliable D call. V gave up 5 bases and J gave up 4 bases, with 18 bases separating them. Per germline, CDR1 GTSNPN and CDR2 SVGIG (reference sequence). The CDR3 is 15 residues long. This CDR3 reads CAWAQSDGGNQPQHF. CDR3 nucleotides: TGTGCCTGGGCCCAGTCGGACGGAGGAAATCAGCCCCAGCATTTT.

For the CDR3, the DNA is TGCGCCAGCAGTGAGTTCCAACTAGCGGGGAGGGCCCCCGGGGAGCTGTTTTTT. This gives the protein CASSEFQLAGRAPGELFF. J is TRBJ2-2 and V is TRBV10-2, with TRBD2 matching over 10 bases. With 1 base clipped from V and 6 bases from J, the junction kept 11 bases outside the gene matches. The CDR3 spans 18 residues. Germline loops: CDR1 WSHSY, CDR2 SAAADI.

The V gene is TRBV15, the J gene TRBJ2-1; 7 nucleotides align to TRBD1. V shed 5 bases, J shed 12 bases, and the junction held 16 bases outside the gene matches. Germline V gene data show CDR1 as LNHNV and CDR2 as YYDKDF (reference sequence). This CDR3 is 15 amino acids long. As DNA, the CDR3 is TGTGCCACCAGCCGCCCCCGAGGACAGGCTGGGGGGCAGTTCTTC. Its translation is CATSRPRGQAGGQFF.

This rearrangement joins TRBV6-5 to TRBJ2-7; D gene uncertain. The CDR3 has 12 residues. CDR1 and CDR2 (germline): MNHEY, SVGAGI. The germline V and J ends were trimmed by 2 bases and 6 bases, with 8 bases remaining between them. The CDR3 loop is CASSYLRGEQYF. The CDR3 coding sequence is TGTGCCAGCAGTTACCTGAGAGGCGAGCAGTACTTC.